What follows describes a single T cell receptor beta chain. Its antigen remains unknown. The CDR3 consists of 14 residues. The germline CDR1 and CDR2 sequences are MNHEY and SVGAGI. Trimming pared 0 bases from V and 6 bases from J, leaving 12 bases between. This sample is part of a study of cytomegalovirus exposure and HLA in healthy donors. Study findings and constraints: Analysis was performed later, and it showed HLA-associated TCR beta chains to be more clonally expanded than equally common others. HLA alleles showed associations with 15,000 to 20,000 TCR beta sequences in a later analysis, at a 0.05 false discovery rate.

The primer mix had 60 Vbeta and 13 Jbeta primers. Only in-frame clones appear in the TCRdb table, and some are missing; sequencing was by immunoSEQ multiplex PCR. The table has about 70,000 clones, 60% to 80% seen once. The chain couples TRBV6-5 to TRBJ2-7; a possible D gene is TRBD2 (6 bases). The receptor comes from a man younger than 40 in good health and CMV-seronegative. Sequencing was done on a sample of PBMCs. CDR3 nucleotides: TGTGCCAGCAGTTACTCCCCCCTCGGGGGCGAGCAGTACTTC. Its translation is CASSYSPLGGEQYF.